These 13 T cell receptor beta chains originate from one sample sequenced in a study of blood T cells in healthy people across ages. A second about 6 to 12 cycle PCR used barcoded and J-beta primers. TCRdb ran MiXCR on the 5' RACE reads and lists one entry per CDR3 protein. This sample carries 910,000 or so distinct CDR3 sequences, 45% to 60% of them seen once, and the ten largest clones take roughly 23%. The sequenced sample consisted of blood. The receptors were gathered from a woman aged 60-75 years in good health.

The genes are TRBV6-2 or TRBV6-3 and TRBJ2-7, with 7 bases lining up with TRBD2. The CDR3 covers 14 residues. Germline V gives CDR1 MNHEY, CDR2 SVGEGT. The junction had 9 bases not matched to a gene; V was cut back by 7 bases and J by 3 bases. CDR3 amino acids: CASNPRDYFYEQYF. The CDR3 DNA reads as TGTGCCAGCAATCCCCGGGACTATTTCTACGAGCAGTACTTC.

This clonotype has a handful of counts. The CDR3 coding sequence is TGCGCCAGCAGCCAAGAATTCGTCGGCATTCAGTACTTC. Its protein is CASSQEFVGIQYF. The genes are TRBV4-1 and TRBJ2-4; unclear D gene. CDR1 and CDR2 from the germline V gene are MGHRA and YSYEKL. Trimming pared 0 bases from V and 9 bases from J, leaving 9 bases between. The CDR3 totals 13 residues.

J is TRBJ2-1 and V is TRBV5-1; 9 bases are shared with TRBD2. This CDR3 is built from 16 residues. CDR1 is SGHRS and CDR2 is YFSETQ in the germline V gene. J gave up 0 bases and V 1 base, and 2 bases lay outside the gene matches. The CDR3 loop is CASSLSGRNSYNEQFF. In DNA, the CDR3 is TGCGCCAGCAGCTTGAGCGGGAGGAACTCCTACAATGAGCAGTTCTTC.

The table lists this clonotype with a count of one. The chain uses TRBV20-1 and TRBJ2-3; maybe TRBD2 (5 bases). Looked up from germline, CDR1 is DFQATT and CDR2 is SNEGSKA (reference sequence). The CDR3 runs to 13 residues. V was trimmed by 3 bases and J by 5 bases, leaving 12 bases between them. As DNA, the CDR3 is TGCAGTGCTAGTTGGAGGATAGAAGATACGCAGTATTTT. This gives the protein CSASWRIEDTQYF.

The chain uses TRBV5-1 and TRBJ2-7, with 7 bases that match TRBD2. Germline V gene sequence: CDR1 SGHRS, CDR2 YFSETQ. The V segment lost 4 bases and the J segment 3 bases; nucleotides outside the gene matches: 7. The CDR3 is 14 residues long. DNA for the CDR3: TGCGCCAGCAGCGGCCGGGACTATAACTACGAGCAGTACTTC. Protein product: CASSGRDYNYEQYF. The full variable domain, with the rest looked up from reference TRBV5-1 and TRBJ2-7, is KAGVTQTPRYLIKTRGQQVTLSCSPISGHRSVSWYQQTPGQGLQFLFEYFSETQRNKGNFPGRFSGRQFSNSRSEMNVSTLELGDSALYLCASSGRDYNYEQYFGPGTRLTVT.

J is TRBJ2-2 and V is TRBV20-1, with TRBD2 matching over 7 bases. The CDR3 loop spans 17 amino acids. Looked up from germline, CDR1 is DFQATT and CDR2 is SNEGSKA (reference sequence). V shed 3 bases, J shed 2 bases, and the junction held 12 bases outside the gene matches. The CDR3: CSASGTFRDYNTGELFF. DNA of the CDR3: TGCAGTGCTAGTGGGACTTTCCGGGACTACAACACCGGGGAGCTGTTTTTT.

The chain has TRBV11-2 and TRBJ2-3, with TRBD2 identical over 8 bases. V gave up 11 bases and J gave up 0 bases; unmatched junction bases: 19. Per germline, CDR1 SGHAT and CDR2 FQNNGV. CDR3 size: 18 residues. CDR3 loop: CACRLGSGEKLSTDTQYF. As DNA, the CDR3 is TGTGCCTGTCGACTGGGTAGCGGGGAGAAGCTTAGCACAGATACGCAGTATTTT.

The genes are TRBV29-1 and TRBJ1-3, with a weak D call TRBD1 (5 bases). CDR3 length: 15 amino acids. The germline gives CDR1 SQVTM, CDR2 ANQGSEA. The V end was cut by 2 bases, the J end by 7 bases, with 18 bases between. CDR3 nucleotide sequence: TGCAGCGTTGAAATTCAGGGCCTCTTCTTCAACACCATATATTTT. Translation gives CSVEIQGLFFNTIYF. The full variable domain, with the rest looked up from reference TRBV29-1 and TRBJ1-3, is SAVISQKPSRDICQRGTSLTIQCQVDSQVTMMFWYRQQPGQSLTLIATANQGSEATYESGFVIDKFPISRPNLTFSTLTVSNMSPEDSSIYLCSVEIQGLFFNTIYFGEGSWLTVV.

The genes are TRBV29-1 and TRBJ2-4, with D possibly TRBD2 on 6 matching bases. Trimming pared 7 bases from V and 1 base from J, leaving 17 bases between. CDR1 SQVTM and CDR2 ANQGSEA come from the germline V gene. The CDR3 runs 15 residues. The chain's CDR3 is CSAIPAGRAKNIQYF. CDR3 bases: TGCAGCGCTATCCCAGCGGGTCGCGCCAAAAACATTCAGTACTTC.

The V call is TRBV3-1, the J call TRBJ2-1, with TRBD2 as a possible D gene (5 bases). The V end lost 1 base, the J end lost 4 bases, and 14 bases lay between the germline ends. Germline V CDR1 and CDR2: LGHDT, YNNKEL (reference sequence). This CDR3 contains 16 residues. DNA of the CDR3: TGTGCCAGCAGCCAAGGTCTCCTAGCTCTGTACAATGAGCAGTTCTTC. This translates into CASSQGLLALYNEQFF.

The gene calls are TRBV20-1 and TRBJ2-7, with D uncertain. Trimming removed 3 bases from V and 1 base from J, with 7 bases in between. The CDR3 consists of 12 residues. Looked up from germline, CDR1 is DFQATT and CDR2 is SNEGSKA (reference sequence). The CDR3 loop reads CSASYQSYEQYF. CDR3 in DNA: TGCAGTGCTAGTTATCAATCCTACGAGCAGTACTTC.

This chain connects TRBV21-1 to TRBJ2-7; TRBD2, the table's D call, lacks a check against the DNA. TRBV21-1 is listed as a pseudogene. The CDR3 loop spans 18 amino acids. The CDR3 sequence is CASPVVPTGRQEDYEQYF. The CDR3 DNA reads as TGTGCCAGCCCCGTAGTCCCAACAGGGAGGCAAGAGGACTACGAGCAGTACTTC.

The chain combines TRBV28 with TRBJ1-1; no clear D gene. CDR1 is MDHEN and CDR2 is SYDVKM in the germline V gene. There are 14 residues in the CDR3. The V gene lost 5 bases and the J gene lost 1 base, with 11 bases spanning the gap. This CDR3 is CASSGRRPNTEAFF. The DNA of the CDR3 is TGTGCCAGCAGTGGTCGCAGACCGAACACTGAAGCTTTCTTT. Complete variable domain (other parts from reference TRBV28 and TRBJ1-1): DVKVTQSSRYLVKRTGEKVFLECVQDMDHENMFWYRQDPGLGLRLIYFSYDVKMKEKGDIPEGYSVSREKKERFSLILESASTNQTSMYLCASSGRRPNTEAFFGQGTRLTVV.